Given below is one T cell receptor beta chain in context. The antigen remains undetermined. The V end lost 6 bases, the J end lost 3 bases, and 13 bases lay between the germline ends. The CDR3 length is 13 residues. Germline V gene data show CDR1 as SGHRS and CDR2 as YFSETQ. The data derive from a study of high-grade serous ovarian cancer treatment subgroups. The tumor samples were collected prior to definitive surgery or chemotherapy. The table came from immunoSEQ multiplex PCR; TCRdb's copy has only in-frame clones and leaves some out. The sample records a few thousand clones, over 60% being singletons. Findings of the study overall: Different patients shared almost no repertoire; same-patient tumors shared about 0.11 to 0.79. These tumor repertoires lack spatial information from bulk sequencing. The analyses considered CDR3 and ignored CDR1 and CDR2. TCR relatedness rose with neoantigen level and trended with mutation load.

Sample: tumor tissue. The chain employs TRBV5-1 and TRBJ2-7; D might be TRBD1 (6 bases). This receptor was taken from a human donor with high-grade serous ovarian cancer. The CDR3 DNA sequence: TGCGCCAGCACCCCGGACAGCCACTACGAGCAGTACTTC. It specifies CASTPDSHYEQYF.